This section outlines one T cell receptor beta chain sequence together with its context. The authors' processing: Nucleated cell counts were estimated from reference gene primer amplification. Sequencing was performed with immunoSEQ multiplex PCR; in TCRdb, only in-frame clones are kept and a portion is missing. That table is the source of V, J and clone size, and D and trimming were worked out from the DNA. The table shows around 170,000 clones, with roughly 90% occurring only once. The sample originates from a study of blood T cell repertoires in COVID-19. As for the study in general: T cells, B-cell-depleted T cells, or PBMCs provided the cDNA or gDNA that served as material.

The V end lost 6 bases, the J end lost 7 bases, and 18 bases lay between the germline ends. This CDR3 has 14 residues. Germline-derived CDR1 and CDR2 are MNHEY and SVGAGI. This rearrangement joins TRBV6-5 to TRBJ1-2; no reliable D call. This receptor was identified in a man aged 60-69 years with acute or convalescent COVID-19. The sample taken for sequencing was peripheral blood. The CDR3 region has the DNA TGTGCCAGCAGCTCGACGAGGAGCTCGCGTGGCTACACCTTC. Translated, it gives CASSSTRSSRGYTF.